This T cell receptor (beta chain) derives from a study of beta chain features in type 1 diabetes (dated by TCRdb to the late 2010s). Regarding the study in general: Mean age, gender distribution, total cell number and subset yield were not different between patients and healthy donors. Across all samples, some 110,000,000 sorted cells were examined, and cell number per subset correlated strongly with RNA yield. In the study, TCRB repertoires of sorted circulating CD4+ T cell subsets from recently diagnosed type 1 diabetes patients were compared with those of matched healthy donors. Naive and central memory subsets were obtained from all 30 or so donors, but regulatory and stem cell-like memory subsets were isolated from only 8 patients and 8 healthy donors. General conclusions and limits of the study: At VDJ recombination sites, patients with type 1 diabetes made fewer insertions and deleted more nucleotides, a pattern implying thymic rearrangement abnormalities. Sequencing cDNA rather than genomic DNA could over-represent highly expressing activated cells, although activation and CD3 levels did not differ between groups. Because small numbers of individuals were included in the HLA sub-analyses, any influence of HLA type on TCRB rearrangement was left unresolved. In all four CD4+ subsets, TCRB CDR3 length was moderately but significantly shorter in type 1 diabetes patients. Naive, central memory and regulatory TCRB repertoires appeared to be more alike among patients than among healthy donors. Shorter templates might be favored by PCR, yet because patient and control samples were amplified and corrected together, any such skew would affect both groups equally.

Worth noting for this clone: Its binding antigen is unknown. Qualities for individual bases were not recorded, and no much larger clone is one base off.

The High Capacity cDNA Reverse Transcription Kit was used to reverse transcribe all of the isolated RNA, meaning that expressed TCRB transcripts were what got sequenced. Naive, central memory and regulatory T cell samples underwent deep immunoSEQ sequencing, averaging approximately 3.3 million total reads per sample. Sorted cells were lysed in RLT buffer and RNA was extracted with DNase-treated RNeasy Micro or Mini kits, depending on cell number. To prevent cross-contamination, every cell subset was processed on its own, while patient and healthy donor samples were processed together. Using the immunoSEQ multiplex PCR, TCRB sequences were amplified from cDNA into 87-bp fragments spanning the CDR3 region. The amplicons were sequenced using the Illumina HiSeq platform. As for how the authors treated the data: PCR bias was corrected computationally using synthetic template baselines, and reads within Hamming distance 2 were collapsed, with unmergeable singletons discarded. Reads were aligned to IMGT to assign V, D and J genes, CDR3 length, and insertions or deletions at six rearrangement sites. Within each subset, clonotype counts were normalized to sorted cell number, after which true diversity and Gini coefficients were computed with the tcR R package. The overlap coefficient, calculated on TCRB nucleotide sequences, was used to measure repertoire sharing. The clones in this table, taken by TCRdb from immuneACCESS, are in-frame only. Not every clone is retained; where verified, under half of the shortfall comes from an unresolved V gene, and the cause of the rest is unknown. The V and J calls and the clone size are those of that table, but D and trimming were determined from the DNA. This sample comprises 160,000 or so clones, about 8.1% of them detected only once. The biggest ten clones account for about 0.5% of the sample.

The V end loses 6 bases and the J end loses 7 bases, and a stretch of 7 bases separates them. Taken from cysteine to phenylalanine, the CDR3 has 11 residues. Just CDR3 DNA is preserved here, 33 bases in frame from base 1. Looking up the germline V gene yields CDR1 SGHTA and CDR2 FQGTGA. From each donor, a single peripheral blood sample of roughly 0.11 L on average was drawn into heparinised tubes. Using a panel that included CD45RO, CCR7, CD25, CD127, CD95 and CD27, naive, central memory, regulatory and stem cell-like memory CD4+ T cells were sorted on a BD FACSAria II. All sorted populations exceeded 98% purity. PBMCs were separated immediately by Lymphoprep density gradient centrifugation and were stained directly, without being cultured. So that batch effects would be minimized, each experiment stained and sorted samples in pairs, pairing one healthy donor with one patient.

The specimen was central memory CD4+ T cells from blood. The sequence links TRBV7-3 to TRBJ2-1, with no confident D gene call. This TCR derives from a woman between 18 and 29 years old with type 1 diabetes. The CDR3 region reads CASRGMNEQFF. DNA sequence: TGTGCCAGCAGGGGCATGAATGAGCAGTTCTTC.